This T cell receptor beta chain was sequenced in a study of T cells in Graves' hyperthyroidism and ophthalmopathy. This clonotype showed up many times. Its antigen is unidentified. Germline CDR1 SEHNR, CDR2 FQNEAQ (reference sequence). This CDR3 spans 14 amino acids. V gave up 5 bases and J gave up 0 bases, with 10 bases separating them. Using RNA transcripts as the source, TCR beta CDR3 regions were amplified. The HTBI primer set was used in a first-round RT-PCR of the TCR CDR3. Each CDR3 protein is one row after TCRdb ran MiXCR on the multiplex PCR reads. The sample contains 500,000 to 800,000 distinct CDR3 sequences, approximately 15% of which appear only once. Regarding the study as a whole: Before onset, by a median of approximately 6.8 months, the model predicted ophthalmopathy. Within blood appeared most thyroid clonotypes that had expanded above 0.001.

Diagnostic decisions used clinical symptoms, serum thyroxine and TRAb, thyroid ultrasound and orbital computed tomography. The rearrangement joins TRBV7-9 to TRBJ2-5; weak D call: TRBD1 (6 bases). Sequencing was carried out using blood. This receptor was obtained from a woman in her 50s with Graves' ophthalmopathy. This CDR3 reads CASSPTGYQETQYF. The CDR3 DNA reads as TGTGCCAGCAGCCCAACAGGGTACCAAGAGACCCAGTACTTC.